Shown below are 32 T cell receptor beta chains from a single sample sequenced in a study of early T cells in non-severe SARS-CoV-2 infection. TCRdb reanalysed the 5' RACE reads using MiXCR and keeps one entry per CDR3 protein. This table has about 52,000 distinct CDR3 sequences, 11% appearing once. The sample consisted of whole blood. The origin of the receptors is an adult who was a healthcare worker with PCR-confirmed SARS-CoV-2 infection or an uninfected control (not recorded which).

This clonotype was found a few times. The chain uses TRBV11-2 and TRBJ1-1, with 11 positions matching TRBD1. Germline loops: CDR1 SGHAT, CDR2 FQNNGV. V dropped 7 bases and J dropped 0; count of bases not matched to a gene: 7. The CDR3 is made up of 16 amino acids. The chain's CDR3 is CASTPGTGGLNTEAFF. In DNA, the CDR3 is TGTGCCAGCACGCCCGGGACAGGGGGATTGAACACTGAAGCTTTCTTT.

This chain joins TRBV7-2 and TRBJ2-5, with D perhaps matching TRBD1 (5 bases). Germline V gene data show CDR1 as SGHTA and CDR2 as FQGNSA. Trimming took off 2 bases at V and 2 bases at J, with 12 bases between the two ends. CDR3 length: 15 residues. CDR3 in DNA: TGTGCCAGCAGCTTAAGTTCAGGGTTGCAAGAGACCCAGTACTTC. This translates into CASSLSSGLQETQYF.

Ten or more counts support this clonotype. The chain joins TRBV7-2 to TRBJ1-5; unclear D gene. Germline V lookup: CDR1 SGHTA, CDR2 FQGNSA. The CDR3 spans 13 residues. V lost 5 bases to trimming and J lost 4 bases, with 9 bases between them. The CDR3 DNA is TGTGCCAGCAGCCCGACGTGGAATCAGCCCCAGCATTTT. It yields the protein CASSPTWNQPQHF. The whole variable domain, filled in from reference TRBV7-2 and TRBJ1-5, reads GAGVSQSPSNKVTEKGKDVELRCDPISGHTALYWYRQSLGQGLEFLIYFQGNSAPDKSGLPSDRFSAERTGGSVSTLTIQRTQQEDSAVYLCASSPTWNQPQHFGDGTRLSIL.

The V and J genes are TRBV6-5 and TRBJ2-7, with a possible D match to TRBD1 (6 bases). The CDR3 is 15 residues long. The V gene lost 6 bases and the J gene lost 3 bases, with 18 bases spanning the gap. CDR1 and CDR2 (germline): MNHEY, SVGAGI. The DNA of the CDR3 is TGTGCCAGCAGGCTCTTTCGGACAGCCGACTACGAGCAGTACTTC. As protein: CASRLFRTADYEQYF.

This clonotype has at least ten counts. The chain has TRBV6-5 and TRBJ2-7, with D perhaps TRBD1 (5 bases). This CDR3 spans 14 amino acids. V shed 7 bases and J shed 2 bases, with 15 bases lying between them. CDR1 and CDR2 from the germline V gene are MNHEY and SVGAGI. CDR3 loop: CASIADKGAYEQYF. For the CDR3, the DNA is TGTGCCAGCATTGCCGACAAAGGGGCCTACGAGCAGTACTTC.

Concerning this clonotype: One junction end does not reproduce the germline sequence, and a read error may be involved. The chain is built from TRBV6-6 and TRBJ2-7; 10 positions match TRBD2. The length of the CDR3 is 14 residues. Germline loops: CDR1 MNHNY, CDR2 SVGAGI (reference sequence). The CDR3 sequence: CTSGSGTSVNEQYF. For the CDR3, the DNA is TGTACCAGCGGCTCCGGGACTAGCGTTAACGAGCAGTACTTC.

The table lists this clonotype with many counts. V is TRBV6-1 and J is TRBJ2-7; 7 nucleotides agree with TRBD1. V lost 2 bases, J lost 3 bases, and 10 bases stayed unmatched. CDR1 and CDR2 from the germline V gene are MNHNS and SASEGT. The CDR3 consists of 16 residues. DNA of the CDR3: TGTGCCAGCAGTGAATTCGGGGACAGAAGCCTCTACGAGCAGTACTTC. Protein product: CASSEFGDRSLYEQYF.

The genes are TRBV5-4 and TRBJ2-2; D gene uncertain. Trimming removed 1 base at V and 1 base at J, with 11 bases between. The CDR3 runs to 16 residues. Germline CDR1 reads SGHNT; CDR2 reads YYREEE (reference sequence). In DNA, the CDR3 is TGTGCCAGCAGCTTGTCTATCAGCGTGAACACCGGGGAGCTGTTTTTT. Its translation is CASSLSISVNTGELFF.

This rearrangement joins TRBV28 to TRBJ2-1, with D possibly being TRBD2 (6 bases). Germline CDR1 and CDR2: MDHEN and SYDVKM. This CDR3 has 15 amino acids. Between the trimmed V and J ends, which lost 3 bases and 5 bases, there was a span of 14 bases. Here the CDR3 reads CASSFSGVENNEQFF. The CDR3 nucleotides are TGTGCCAGCAGTTTTAGCGGTGTGGAGAACAATGAGCAGTTCTTC.

This clonotype is classed as medium-sized (0.01 to 0.1%). The chain uses TRBV10-3 and TRBJ1-5; TRBD1 is a possible D gene (6 bases). CDR1 ENHRY and CDR2 SYGVKD come from the germline V gene. The V and J ends lost 2 bases and 9 bases respectively, with 17 bases between them. This CDR3 is 15 amino acids long. CDR3 loop: CAISEPTGGGGPQHF. Written as DNA, the CDR3 is TGTGCCATCAGTGAGCCAACCGGGGGCGGGGGGCCCCAGCATTTT.

V gene TRBV6-5 combines with J gene TRBJ2-4; possibly TRBD1 or TRBD2 for D (5 bases each). This CDR3 is built from 15 residues. CDR1 is MNHEY and CDR2 is SVGAGI in the germline V gene. V lost 5 bases and J 7 bases, leaving 18 bases between the germline ends. The CDR3 is CASSIRGPRGNIQYF. The CDR3 DNA is TGTGCCAGCAGTATCCGGGGACCACGGGGCAACATTCAGTACTTC.

The table lists this clonotype with many counts. V gene TRBV7-3 combines with J gene TRBJ2-1, with no clear D. The CDR3 is 14 residues long. V lost 2 bases and J lost 14, with 19 bases in between. Germline V gene sequence: CDR1 SGHTA, CDR2 FQGTGA. CDR3: CASSLVQTEVVKFF. In DNA, the CDR3 is TGTGCCAGCAGCTTAGTACAGACCGAAGTCGTCAAGTTCTTC. Using reference TRBV7-3 and TRBJ2-1 for the parts outside the CDR3, the full variable domain is GAGVSQTPSNKVTEKGKYVELRCDPISGHTALYWYRQSLGQGPEFLIYFQGTGAADDSGLPNDRFFAVRPEGSVSTLKIQRTERGDSAVYLCASSLVQTEVVKFFGPGTRLTVL.

V is TRBV20-1 and J is TRBJ2-1, with D possibly being TRBD2 (6 bases). Germline lookup yields CDR1 DFQATT and CDR2 SNEGSKA (reference sequence). The CDR3 has 11 residues. V lost 5 bases and J 15 bases, leaving 17 bases between the germline ends. The CDR3 DNA reads TGCAGTGCTTTCGGGGGTACCTCGCGGTTCTTC. Translating it yields CSAFGGTSRFF.

This clonotype has a handful of counts. The chain has TRBV19 and TRBJ2-3; perhaps TRBD1 as D (6 bases). The V end was cut by 3 bases, the J end by 0 bases, with 10 bases between. Germline V gene sequence: CDR1 LNHDA, CDR2 SQIVND (reference sequence). The CDR3 covers 15 residues. CDR3 sequence reads: CASSIMGASTDTQYF. CDR3 sequence (DNA): TGTGCCAGTAGTATCATGGGGGCGAGCACAGATACGCAGTATTTT.

This clonotype turned up a few times. The chain joins TRBV6-5 to TRBJ2-3; D is possibly TRBD2 (7 bases). Germline CDR1 and CDR2: MNHEY and SVGAGI. Trimming cost V 4 bases and J 4 bases, with 15 bases left between them. The CDR3 is 15 amino acids. CDR3 DNA sequence: TGTGCCAGCAGTTTGAGGGGGGGCGGGGCAGATACGCAGTATTTT. Its translation: CASSLRGGGADTQYF.

The table lists this clonotype with a few counts. In DNA form, the CDR3 reads TGTGCCAGCAGCCCGGGACTAGTCTATTACAATGAGCAGTTCTTC. It translates to CASSPGLVYYNEQFF. The chain has TRBV28 and TRBJ2-1; TRBD2 matches 8 bases. This CDR3 region has 15 residues. V shed 6 bases, J shed 4 bases, and the junction held 8 bases outside the gene matches. From germline, CDR1 is MDHEN and CDR2 SYDVKM. The entire variable domain, with the rest obtained from reference TRBV28 and TRBJ2-1, is as follows: DVKVTQSSRYLVKRTGEKVFLECVQDMDHENMFWYRQDPGLGLRLIYFSYDVKMKEKGDIPEGYSVSREKKERFSLILESASTNQTSMYLCASSPGLVYYNEQFFGPGTRLTVL.

This clonotype was counted ten times or more. V and J are TRBV5-1 and TRBJ2-1, with D possibly matching TRBD1 (5 bases). The CDR3 extends over 11 amino acids. Germline assignment: CDR1 SGHRS and CDR2 YFSETQ. V was shortened by 4 bases and J by 7 bases, with 6 bases between the two germline ends. The CDR3 coding sequence is TGCGCCAGCAGCCCAGGGAATGAGCAGTTCTTC. Translation: CASSPGNEQFF.

This clonotype was seen more than once but under ten times. This sequence joins TRBV25-1 and TRBJ1-2; 9 nucleotides align to TRBD1. The V and J ends lost 11 bases and 5 bases, in that order; junction bases with no gene match: 6. Germline values: CDR1 MGHDK, CDR2 SYGVNS. The CDR3 covers 12 residues. CDR3 loop: CASTGQGYGYTF. CDR3 coding DNA: TGTGCCTCCACGGGACAGGGTTATGGCTACACCTTC.

CDR3 nucleotide sequence: TGTGCCAGCAGCACCTACTGGGACAACTCTGGAAACACCATATATTTT. Its protein is CASSTYWDNSGNTIYF. The rearrangement joins TRBV5-6 to TRBJ1-3; tentative D call: TRBD1 (6 bases). Per germline, CDR1 SGHDT and CDR2 YYEEEE. Trimming pared 4 bases from V and 0 bases from J, leaving 14 bases between. This CDR3 is 16 amino acids long.

V and J are TRBV7-9 and TRBJ1-2, with 10 bases matching TRBD1. Trimming took 7 bases from V and 4 from J; bases not matched to a gene: 9. The V gene's germline CDR1 is SEHNR and CDR2 FQNEAQ (reference sequence). This CDR3 has 15 amino acids. CDR3 in DNA: TGTGCCAGCACCGATAGGGGACAGGGGTCCTATGGCTACACCTTC. Translated, it gives CASTDRGQGSYGYTF.

The J gene is TRBJ2-3, the V gene TRBV7-2; D ambiguous. Per germline, CDR1 SGHTA and CDR2 FQGNSA. The V end was cut by 6 bases, the J end by 5 bases, with 15 bases between. CDR3 size: 14 residues. CDR3 sequence: CASRNVGALDTQYF. DNA of the CDR3: TGTGCCAGCAGGAACGTAGGCGCTTTAGATACGCAGTATTTT. The complete variable domain, with remaining parts taken from reference TRBV7-2 and TRBJ2-3, reads GAGVSQSPSNKVTEKGKDVELRCDPISGHTALYWYRQSLGQGLEFLIYFQGNSAPDKSGLPSDRFSAERTGGSVSTLTIQRTQQEDSAVYLCASRNVGALDTQYFGPGTRLTVL.

This clonotype was seen a handful of times. This chain links TRBV7-2 with TRBJ1-5, with D unclear. This CDR3 comprises 14 residues. Germline lookup yields CDR1 SGHTA and CDR2 FQGNSA. Trimming shortened V by 1 base and J by 6 bases, and 10 bases separated the two germline ends. The CDR3 coding sequence is TGTGCCAGCAGCTTAGTCGGAGGGCCTCAGCCCCAGCATTTT. It is translated as CASSLVGGPQPQHF.

This clonotype was counted between two and nine times. V gene TRBV29-1 combines with J gene TRBJ1-2, with D perhaps TRBD1 (6 bases). Deletions cut 5 bases from V and 4 bases from J, with 14 bases between. This CDR3 has 13 residues. CDR1 and CDR2 (germline): SQVTM, ANQGSEA. The CDR3 DNA follows: TGCAGCGTTCCCAGGGGAATAGGCTATGGCTACACCTTC. Translated: CSVPRGIGYGYTF.

This clonotype was observed many times. The V gene is TRBV2, the J gene TRBJ2-7; TRBD2 matches at 9 bases. The germline CDR1 and CDR2 sequences are SNHLY and FYNNEI. V trimming: 5 bases; J trimming: 1 base; junction bases outside the gene matches: 6. The CDR3 covers 15 residues. This chain's CDR3 is CASSRRRGGSYEQYF. The CDR3 nucleotides are TGTGCCAGCAGTAGGAGGCGGGGGGGTTCCTACGAGCAGTACTTC.

As regards this clonotype: Being one base from a much bigger clone, this may be a read error. This chain links TRBV10-3 with TRBJ2-7; tentatively, D is TRBD1 or TRBD2 (5 bases each). The CDR3 is 12 amino acids. Per the germline V gene, CDR1 is ENHRY and CDR2 is SYGVKD. The DNA for the CDR3 is TGTGCCATCAAAGCTGAGGGGTACGAGCCGTACTTC. Translated: CAIKAEGYEPYF.

This clonotype was picked up many times. The chain links TRBV6-2 or TRBV6-3 to TRBJ2-7; D ambiguous. Trimming took 2 bases from V and 3 from J, leaving 8 bases between them. The germline V gene encodes CDR1 MNHEY and CDR2 SVGEGT. The CDR3 is 13 amino acids. The CDR3: CASSYPNYYEQYF. In DNA form, the CDR3 reads TGTGCCAGCAGTTACCCGAACTACTACGAGCAGTACTTC.

This clonotype was recorded a few times. V is TRBV28 and J is TRBJ1-2; 7 bases align to TRBD1. The V gene's germline CDR1 is MDHEN and CDR2 SYDVKM. V shed 6 bases, J shed 7 bases, and the junction held 17 bases outside the gene matches. The CDR3 is made up of 16 amino acids. Written as DNA, the CDR3 is TGTGCCAGCAGCCCCCCCTCGAGCAGGGGGGGTAGTGGCTACACCTTC. Translating it yields CASSPPSSRGGSGYTF.

This sequence joins TRBV7-9 and TRBJ2-3; perhaps TRBD2 as D (6 bases). V was trimmed by 4 bases and J by 0 bases, leaving 8 bases between them. Germline CDR1 and CDR2: SEHNR and FQNEAQ (reference sequence). The CDR3 is 14 residues long. CDR3 nucleotide sequence: TGTGCCAGCAGCTGGGGGAGGAGCACAGATACGCAGTATTTT. Translating it yields CASSWGRSTDTQYF.

This clonotype was counted at least ten times. The chain recombines TRBV10-1 with TRBJ2-6, with D unresolved. The CDR3 is 13 residues long. V was shortened by 5 bases and J by 4 bases, with 6 bases between the two germline ends. Germline V lookup: CDR1 WNHNN, CDR2 SYGVQD (reference sequence). DNA of the CDR3: TGCGCCAGCAGTATGGCGGGGGCCAACGTCCTGACTTTC. It is translated as CASSMAGANVLTF.

Many counts were recorded for this clonotype. The chain links TRBV28 to TRBJ1-5; D unclear. The CDR3 has 12 amino acids. Germline V lookup: CDR1 MDHEN, CDR2 SYDVKM. V shed 5 bases and J shed 8 bases, with 10 bases lying between them. The CDR3, as DNA: TGTGCCAGCAGTACACGTGGGGAGCCCCAGCATTTT. This translates into CASSTRGEPQHF.

At least ten counts were recorded for this clonotype. The chain carries TRBV12-3 or TRBV12-4 and TRBJ1-1, with 7 bases that match TRBD1. The CDR3 is made up of 14 amino acids. The ends lost 6 bases at V and 4 bases at J; junction bases unmatched: 8. CDR3 protein: CASRDRQGGTEAFF. CDR3 DNA: TGTGCCAGCAGAGATCGCCAGGGGGGCACTGAAGCTTTCTTT.

This clonotype was found a few times. DNA of the CDR3: TGTGCCAGCACCGAGAGACGGGGACCTCCTAACTATGGCTACACCTTC. Translating gives CASTERRGPPNYGYTF. The chain employs TRBV6-2 or TRBV6-3 and TRBJ1-2, with D maybe TRBD1 (5 bases). The length of the CDR3 is 16 residues. The ends were cut back, 7 bases at V and 0 bases at J, with 18 bases in the middle. Germline V CDR1 and CDR2: MNHEY, SVGEGT.